The 16 T cell receptor beta chains below all came from one sample that was sequenced in a study of OX40 agonist ivuxolimab in advanced cancers. Produced via immunoSEQ multiplex PCR; TCRdb's table is partial and in-frame only. The sample holds tens of thousands of clones, roughly 90% seen once. Sequences were derived from CD4+ or CD8+ T cells sorted from blood, sampled in a trial of the OX40 agonist ivuxolimab. All receptors come from an adult with an advanced solid tumor such as melanoma, head and neck, liver or kidney cancer.

J is TRBJ2-7 and V is TRBV2, with D hard to call. This CDR3 has 13 residues. Germline CDR1 reads SNHLY; CDR2 reads FYNNEI. Trimming removed 8 bases from V and 5 bases from J, with 16 bases in between. CDR3 nucleotides: TGTGCCAGCGACTCTTCCAGGTACGACGAGCAGTACTTC. Translation: CASDSSRYDEQYF.

The CDR3 coding sequence is TGTGCCAGCAGCGTAGATGTAGGCTACGAGCAGTACTTC. It translates to CASSVDVGYEQYF. This chain uses TRBV9 with TRBJ2-7; D ambiguous. The germline V gene encodes CDR1 SGDLS and CDR2 YYNGEE. The CDR3 is 13 amino acids. V was shortened by 0 bases and J by 3 bases, with 7 bases between the two germline ends. The whole variable domain, filled in from reference TRBV9 and TRBJ2-7, reads DSGVTQTPKHLITATGQRVTLRCSPRSGDLSVYWYQQSLDQGLQFLIQYYNGEERAKGNILERFSAQQFPDLHSELNLSSLELGDSALYFCASSVDVGYEQYFGPGTRLTVT.

This clone was recorded only once. The CDR3 nucleotides are TGTGCCAGCAGCCAAGATATCATCGGACAGGGGGCACCCTACCCCGCCTACGAGCAGTACTTC. Amino acids: CASSQDIIGQGAPYPAYEQYF. The chain has TRBV14 and TRBJ2-7; 11 bases line up with TRBD1. CDR3 length: 21 residues. Trimming at V came to 0 bases and at J to 2 bases, leaving 18 bases not matched to a gene. Germline V gene lookup returns CDR1 SGHDN and CDR2 FVKESK. Filled out from reference TRBV14 and TRBJ2-7, the complete variable domain reads EAGVTQFPSHSVIEKGQTVTLRCDPISGHDNLYWYRRVMGKEIKFLLHFVKESKQDESGMPNNRFLAERTGGTYSTLKVQPAELEDSGVYFCASSQDIIGQGAPYPAYEQYFGPGTRLTVT.

This clone was observed a handful of times. The junction departs from the called germline gene at one end, perhaps through a read error. This CDR3 reads CASSLAESDTGELFF. CDR3 nucleotide sequence: TGTGCTAGCAGCTTAGCCGAGTCTGACACCGGGGAGCTGTTTTTT. The V call is TRBV7-7, the J call TRBJ2-2; D is ambiguous. CDR1 and CDR2 (germline): SSHAT, FNYEAQ (reference sequence). The CDR3 extends over 15 amino acids.

This clone was seen just once. V usage is TRBV5-1 and J usage is TRBJ1-1, with D tentatively TRBD1 (5 bases). CDR3 size: 16 residues. Trimming stripped 7 bases from V and 1 base from J, with 20 bases between. Per germline, CDR1 SGHRS and CDR2 YFSETQ. The CDR3 sequence is CASFLLPQEQNTEAFF. In DNA, the CDR3 is TGCGCCAGCTTCTTGCTCCCACAGGAACAGAACACTGAAGCTTTCTTT. Full variable domain (missing parts from reference TRBV5-1 and TRBJ1-1): KAGVTQTPRYLIKTRGQQVTLSCSPISGHRSVSWYQQTPGQGLQFLFEYFSETQRNKGNFPGRFSGRQFSNSRSEMNVSTLELGDSALYLCASFLLPQEQNTEAFFGQGTRLTVV.

The V call is TRBV19, the J call TRBJ2-1; TRBD2 matches 12 bases. Germline V gene lookup returns CDR1 LNHDA and CDR2 SQIVND (reference sequence). J lost 9 bases, V lost 4 bases, and 4 bases had no gene match. The CDR3 contains 14 residues. The CDR3 loop is CASSTSGGASEQFF. CDR3 sequence (DNA): TGTGCCAGTAGTACTAGCGGGGGGGCGAGTGAGCAGTTCTTC.

The chain employs TRBV30 and TRBJ1-3, with D possibly matching TRBD1 (5 bases). In germline, CDR1 is GTSNPN, CDR2 SVGIG (reference sequence). The V end was cut by 2 bases, the J end by 7 bases, with 15 bases between. The CDR3 runs 14 residues. Here the CDR3 DNA reads TGTGCCTGGAGTCCAGGGTCCGTTGGGAACACCATATATTTT. Protein product: CAWSPGSVGNTIYF.

This rearrangement joins TRBV6-6 to TRBJ2-7; D gene uncertain. The ends were cut back, 0 bases at V and 4 bases at J, with 10 bases in the middle. CDR3 length equals 14 residues. Germline assignment: CDR1 MNHNY and CDR2 SVGAGI (reference sequence). The DNA of the CDR3 is TGTGCCAGCAGTTACTCGAAATGGGGATACGAGCAGTACTTC. This codes for CASSYSKWGYEQYF.

This clone was seen just once. V usage is TRBV5-1 and J usage is TRBJ2-2, with 7 nucleotides matching TRBD1. Germline V CDR1 and CDR2: SGHRS, YFSETQ. V lost 1 base to trimming and J lost 4 bases; unmatched junction nucleotides: 7. The CDR3 runs to 16 residues. The CDR3 DNA reads as TGCGCCAGCAGCTTGTTCCGACAGGGTGGCACCGGGGAGCTGTTTTTT. Amino acid sequence: CASSLFRQGGTGELFF.

This chain uses TRBV4-3 with TRBJ2-7; D perhaps matches TRBD1 (6 bases). The CDR3 is made up of 13 amino acids. Germline V CDR1 and CDR2: LGHNA, YSLEER. The V end was cut by 3 bases, the J end by 4 bases, with 10 bases between. The CDR3 is CASSQYRVYEQYF. CDR3 DNA: TGCGCCAGCAGCCAGTACAGGGTATACGAGCAGTACTTC.

The chain has TRBV9 and TRBJ2-7; D is unclear. The CDR3 is 15 amino acids. V was pared by 0 bases and J by 1 base, with 11 bases between. Germline CDR1 and CDR2: SGDLS and YYNGEE. CDR3 region: CASSVAPSLSYEQYF. DNA for the CDR3: TGTGCCAGCAGCGTAGCCCCGTCTCTTTCCTACGAGCAGTACTTC.

The rearrangement links TRBV9 to TRBJ2-7, with 8 bases matching TRBD2. Trimming removed 2 bases from V and 5 bases from J; junction bases left unmatched: 6. This CDR3 spans 14 amino acids. Germline CDR1 is SGDLS and CDR2 is YYNGEE. The chain's CDR3 is CASSVTGGAHEQYF. The DNA for the CDR3 is TGTGCCAGCAGCGTGACCGGGGGGGCCCACGAGCAGTACTTC. The whole variable domain, filled in from reference TRBV9 and TRBJ2-7, reads DSGVTQTPKHLITATGQRVTLRCSPRSGDLSVYWYQQSLDQGLQFLIQYYNGEERAKGNILERFSAQQFPDLHSELNLSSLELGDSALYFCASSVTGGAHEQYFGPGTRLTVT.

This chain uses TRBV7-2 with TRBJ1-5; D is ambiguous. The ends were cut back, 2 bases at V and 2 bases at J, with 4 bases in the middle. CDR1 and CDR2 (germline): SGHTA, FQGNSA. The CDR3 has 13 residues. The CDR3 loop is CASSLFGNQPQHF. In nucleotides, the CDR3 is TGTGCCAGCAGCTTATTTGGCAATCAGCCCCAGCATTTT.

This chain joins TRBV27 and TRBJ2-7; the D call may be TRBD1 or TRBD2 (5 bases each). Trimming cost V 5 bases and J 2 bases, with 19 bases left between them. The CDR3 is 16 amino acids. CDR1 MNHEY and CDR2 SMNVEV come from the germline V gene (reference sequence). Here the CDR3 reads CASSPRPGTAAYEQYF. CDR3 DNA: TGTGCCAGCAGTCCCCGGCCCGGGACGGCAGCCTACGAGCAGTACTTC.

The chain links TRBV9 to TRBJ1-1; TRBD1 matches 9 bases. The CDR3 sequence is 17 residues long. With V trimmed by 4 bases and J by 4 bases, 14 bases remained unmatched. In germline, CDR1 is SGDLS, CDR2 YYNGEE. CDR3 loop: CASSPGTGRRKGTEAFF. Here the CDR3 DNA reads TGTGCCAGCAGCCCCGGGACAGGGAGGAGGAAGGGCACTGAAGCTTTCTTT. The full variable domain, with the rest looked up from reference TRBV9 and TRBJ1-1, is DSGVTQTPKHLITATGQRVTLRCSPRSGDLSVYWYQQSLDQGLQFLIQYYNGEERAKGNILERFSAQQFPDLHSELNLSSLELGDSALYFCASSPGTGRRKGTEAFFGQGTRLTVV.

This rearrangement joins TRBV9 to TRBJ2-7; the D gene is possibly TRBD1 (5 bases). Germline-derived CDR1 and CDR2 are SGDLS and YYNGEE. Trimming left V 3 bases short and J 7 bases short, with 11 bases between. This CDR3 is built from 12 residues. CDR3 amino acids: CASSAQGSEQYF. The DNA for the CDR3 is TGTGCCAGCAGCGCCCAGGGTTCGGAGCAGTACTTC.